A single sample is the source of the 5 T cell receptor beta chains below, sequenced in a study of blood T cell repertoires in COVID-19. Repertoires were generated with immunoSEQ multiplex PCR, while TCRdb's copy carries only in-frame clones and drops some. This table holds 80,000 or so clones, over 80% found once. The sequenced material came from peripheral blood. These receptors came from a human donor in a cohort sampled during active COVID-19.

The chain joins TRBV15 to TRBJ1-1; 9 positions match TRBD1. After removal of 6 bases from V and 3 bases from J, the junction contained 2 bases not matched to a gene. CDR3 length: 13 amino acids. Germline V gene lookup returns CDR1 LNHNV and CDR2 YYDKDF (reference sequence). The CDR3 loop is CATRGQGDTEAFF. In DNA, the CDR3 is TGTGCCACCAGGGGACAGGGCGACACTGAAGCTTTCTTT.

CDR3 coding DNA: TGTGCCAGCAACCCTGGGGGGGGCACAGATACGCAGTATTTT. Translating it yields CASNPGGGTDTQYF. The chain uses TRBV2 and TRBJ2-3, with 7 positions matching TRBD2. The CDR3 spans 14 residues. Trimming cost V 7 bases and J 1 base; bases outside gene matches: 5. Germline-derived CDR1 and CDR2 are SNHLY and FYNNEI.

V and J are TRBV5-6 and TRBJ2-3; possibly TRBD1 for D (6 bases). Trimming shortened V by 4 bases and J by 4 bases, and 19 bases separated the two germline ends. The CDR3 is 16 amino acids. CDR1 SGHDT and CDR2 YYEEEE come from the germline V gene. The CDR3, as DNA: TGTGCCAGCAGCCCAAAGGGGGTAGGATGGTCAGATACGCAGTATTTT. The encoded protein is CASSPKGVGWSDTQYF. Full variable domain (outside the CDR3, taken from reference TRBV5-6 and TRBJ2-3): DAGVTQSPTHLIKTRGQQVTLRCSPKSGHDTVSWYQQALGQGPQFIFQYYEEEERQRGNFPDRFSGHQFPNYSSELNVNALLLGDSALYLCASSPKGVGWSDTQYFGPGTRLTVL.

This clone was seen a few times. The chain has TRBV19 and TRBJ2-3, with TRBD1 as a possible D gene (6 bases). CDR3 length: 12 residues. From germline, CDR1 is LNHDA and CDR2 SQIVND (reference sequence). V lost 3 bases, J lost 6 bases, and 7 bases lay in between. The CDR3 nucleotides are TGTGCCAGTAGTATGCAGGGGGATACGCAGTATTTT. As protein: CASSMQGDTQYF.

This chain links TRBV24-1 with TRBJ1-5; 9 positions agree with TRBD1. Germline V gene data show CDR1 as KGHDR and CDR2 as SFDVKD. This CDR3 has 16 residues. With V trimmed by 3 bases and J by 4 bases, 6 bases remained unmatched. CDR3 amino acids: CATSDAGTGKNQPQHF. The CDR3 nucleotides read TGTGCCACCAGTGATGCCGGGACAGGGAAAAATCAGCCCCAGCATTTT.